The sequence of this T cell receptor (beta chain) was determined in a study of blood T cell repertoires in COVID-19. On the study more broadly: Sites in the United States, Italy and Spain provided acute and convalescent COVID-19 samples.

Assay used: immunoSEQ multiplex PCR; TCRdb lists only in-frame clones, some missing. The sample carries 50,000 to 70,000 clones, about 78% recorded once. The CDR3 is 14 amino acids. Germline V CDR1 and CDR2: MNHEY, SVGAGI. J lost 5 bases, V lost 3 bases, and 4 bases had no gene match. Material: peripheral blood. The source of this sequence is a human donor in a cohort sampled during active COVID-19. The rearrangement links TRBV6-5 to TRBJ1-1; 9 bases line up with TRBD1. The CDR3 sequence is CASSYDRGGTEAFF. In nucleotides, the CDR3 is TGTGCCAGCAGTTATGACAGGGGGGGGACTGAAGCTTTCTTT.